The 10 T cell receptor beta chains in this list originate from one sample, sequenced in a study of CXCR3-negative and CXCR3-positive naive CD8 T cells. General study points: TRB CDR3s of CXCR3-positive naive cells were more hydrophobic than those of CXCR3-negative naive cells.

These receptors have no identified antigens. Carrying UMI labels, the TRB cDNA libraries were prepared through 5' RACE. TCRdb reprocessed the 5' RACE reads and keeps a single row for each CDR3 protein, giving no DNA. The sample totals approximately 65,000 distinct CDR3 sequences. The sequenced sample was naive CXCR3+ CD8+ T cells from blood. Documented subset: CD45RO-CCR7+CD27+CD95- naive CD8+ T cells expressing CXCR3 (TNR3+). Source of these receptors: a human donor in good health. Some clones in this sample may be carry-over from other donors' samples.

CDR3 region: CSVELAYNEQFF. The chain combines TRBV29-1 with TRBJ2-1; TCRdb indicates TRBD2, and absent DNA this call remains unverified. In germline, CDR1 is SQVTM, CDR2 ANQGSEA. This CDR3 is built from 12 residues.

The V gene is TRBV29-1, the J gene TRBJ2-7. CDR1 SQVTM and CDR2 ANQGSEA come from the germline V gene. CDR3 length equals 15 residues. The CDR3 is CSVEWAEGKPYEQYF.

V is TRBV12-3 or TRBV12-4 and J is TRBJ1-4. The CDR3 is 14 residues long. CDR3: CASSFRMSNEKLFF.

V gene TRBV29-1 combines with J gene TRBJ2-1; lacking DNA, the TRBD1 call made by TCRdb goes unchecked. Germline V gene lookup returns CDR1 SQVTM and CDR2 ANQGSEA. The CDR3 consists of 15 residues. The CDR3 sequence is CSVGPGGVTYNEQFF.

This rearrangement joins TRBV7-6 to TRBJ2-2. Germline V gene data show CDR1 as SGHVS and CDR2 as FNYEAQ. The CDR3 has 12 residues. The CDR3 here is CASSKTPGELFF.

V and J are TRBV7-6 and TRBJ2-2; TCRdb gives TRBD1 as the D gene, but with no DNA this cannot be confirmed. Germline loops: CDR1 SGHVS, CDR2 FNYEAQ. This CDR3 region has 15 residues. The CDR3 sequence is CASSLGGVGTGELFF.

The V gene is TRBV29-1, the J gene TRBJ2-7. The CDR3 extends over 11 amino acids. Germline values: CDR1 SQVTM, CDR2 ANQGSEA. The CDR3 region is CSVIVSYEQYF.

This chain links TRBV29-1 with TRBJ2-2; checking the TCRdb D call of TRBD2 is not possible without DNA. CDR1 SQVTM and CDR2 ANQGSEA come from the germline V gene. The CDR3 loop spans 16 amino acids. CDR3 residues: CSVEGLAGGNTGELFF.

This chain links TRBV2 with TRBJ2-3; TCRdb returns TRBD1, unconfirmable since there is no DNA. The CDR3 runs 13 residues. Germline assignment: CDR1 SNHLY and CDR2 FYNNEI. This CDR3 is CASRDRYTDTQYF.

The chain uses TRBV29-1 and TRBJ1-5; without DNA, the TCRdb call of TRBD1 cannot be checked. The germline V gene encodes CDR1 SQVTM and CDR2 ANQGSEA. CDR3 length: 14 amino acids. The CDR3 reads CSVGGANPNQPQHF.